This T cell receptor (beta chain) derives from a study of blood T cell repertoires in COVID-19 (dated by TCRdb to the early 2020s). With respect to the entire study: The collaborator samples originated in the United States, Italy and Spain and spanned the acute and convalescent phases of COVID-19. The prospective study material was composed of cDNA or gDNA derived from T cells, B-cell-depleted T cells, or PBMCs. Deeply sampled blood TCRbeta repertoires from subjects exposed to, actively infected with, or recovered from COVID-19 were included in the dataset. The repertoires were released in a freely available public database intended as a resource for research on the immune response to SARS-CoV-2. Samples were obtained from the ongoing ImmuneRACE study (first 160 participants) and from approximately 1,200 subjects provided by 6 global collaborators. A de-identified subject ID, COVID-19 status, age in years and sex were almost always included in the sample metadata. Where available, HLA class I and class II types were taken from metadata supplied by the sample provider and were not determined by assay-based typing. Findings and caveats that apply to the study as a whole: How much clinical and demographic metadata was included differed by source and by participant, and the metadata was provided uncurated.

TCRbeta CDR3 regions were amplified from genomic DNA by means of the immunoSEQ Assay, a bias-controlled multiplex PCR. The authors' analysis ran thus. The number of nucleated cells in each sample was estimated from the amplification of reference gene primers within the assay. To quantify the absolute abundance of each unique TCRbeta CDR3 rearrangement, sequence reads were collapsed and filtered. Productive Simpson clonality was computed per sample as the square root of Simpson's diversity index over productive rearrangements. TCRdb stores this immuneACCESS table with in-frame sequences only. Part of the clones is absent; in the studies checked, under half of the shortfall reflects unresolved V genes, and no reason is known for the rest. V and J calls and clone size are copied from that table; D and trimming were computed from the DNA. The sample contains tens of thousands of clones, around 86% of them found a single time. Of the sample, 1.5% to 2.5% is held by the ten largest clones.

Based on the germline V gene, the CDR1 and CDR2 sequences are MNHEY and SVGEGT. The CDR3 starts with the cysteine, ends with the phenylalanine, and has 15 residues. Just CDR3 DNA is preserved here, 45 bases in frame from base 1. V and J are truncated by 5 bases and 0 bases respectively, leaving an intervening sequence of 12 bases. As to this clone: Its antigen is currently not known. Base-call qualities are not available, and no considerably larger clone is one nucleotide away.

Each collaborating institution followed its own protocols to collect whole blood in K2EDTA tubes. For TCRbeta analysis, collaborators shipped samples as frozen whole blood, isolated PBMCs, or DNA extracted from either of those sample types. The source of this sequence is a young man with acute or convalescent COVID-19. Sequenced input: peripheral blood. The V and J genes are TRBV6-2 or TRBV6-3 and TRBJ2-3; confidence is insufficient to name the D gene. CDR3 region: CASSDRSTSTDTQYF. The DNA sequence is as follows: TGTGCCAGCAGTGATCGGTCCACTAGCACAGATACGCAGTATTTT.